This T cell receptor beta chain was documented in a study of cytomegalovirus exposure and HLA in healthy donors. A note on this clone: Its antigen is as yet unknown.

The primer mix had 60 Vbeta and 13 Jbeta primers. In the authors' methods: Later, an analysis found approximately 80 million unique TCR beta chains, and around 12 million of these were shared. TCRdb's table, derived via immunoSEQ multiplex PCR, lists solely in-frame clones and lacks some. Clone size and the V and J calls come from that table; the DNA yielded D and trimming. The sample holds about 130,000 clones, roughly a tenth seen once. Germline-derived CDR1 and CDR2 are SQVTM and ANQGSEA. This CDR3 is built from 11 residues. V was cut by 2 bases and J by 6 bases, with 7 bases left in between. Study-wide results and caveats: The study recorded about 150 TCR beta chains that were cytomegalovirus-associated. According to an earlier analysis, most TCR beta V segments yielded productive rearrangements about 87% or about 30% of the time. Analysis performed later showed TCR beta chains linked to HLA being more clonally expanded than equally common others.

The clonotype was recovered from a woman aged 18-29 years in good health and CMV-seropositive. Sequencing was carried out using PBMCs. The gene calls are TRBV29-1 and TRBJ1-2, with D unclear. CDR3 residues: CSVEYADGYTF. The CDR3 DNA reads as TGCAGCGTTGAATACGCGGATGGCTACACCTTC.